This T cell receptor beta chain was sequenced in a study of cytomegalovirus exposure and HLA in healthy donors. Study context: Earlier sequencing of about 179 million T cells yielded under 120 million unique TCR beta sequences. A preliminary data release comprised about 85 million unique TCRs obtained from HLA-typed donors.

Donors had nominal health at sampling but likely had unrecorded immune exposures. PCR amplification relied on 60 Vbeta primers (plus 13 Jbeta primers). Method: immunoSEQ multiplex PCR; TCRdb's copy keeps in-frame clones and lacks some. The sample holds about 160,000 clones, about 75% seen once. General study findings and limits: Follow-up analysis later connected one missense variant in DCLRE1C with trimming of TCR beta V- and J-genes.

The V end lost 6 bases, the J end lost 4 bases, and 21 bases lay between the germline ends. This CDR3 has 16 amino acids. The germline gives CDR1 MNHEY, CDR2 SMNVEV (reference sequence). This clone was seen a handful of times. Its cognate antigen is unknown. The sequence came from a female donor in good health and CMV-seronegative. The genes are TRBV27 and TRBJ2-5; TRBD2 might be the D (7 bases). The specimen was PBMCs. CDR3 in amino acids: CASRRESVGGGETQYF. CDR3 nucleotide sequence: TGTGCCAGCAGGAGGGAGAGTGTGGGAGGGGGAGAGACCCAGTACTTC.